The 18 T cell receptor beta chains listed next were all sequenced from one sample in a study of blood T cell repertoires in COVID-19. Here immunoSEQ multiplex PCR was the method, and the copy in TCRdb shows in-frame clones only, minus some. The sample shows 150,000 to 200,000 clones, 80% to 90% of them seen only once. Source material: PBMCs or T cells enriched from blood (not recorded which). The receptors here all came from a woman between 45 and 60 years old who had recovered from COVID-19.

J is TRBJ2-1 and V is TRBV20-1; no clear D gene. The CDR3 is 11 residues long. Germline V gene data show CDR1 as DFQATT and CDR2 as SNEGSKA (reference sequence). The germline V and J ends were trimmed by 5 bases and 7 bases, with 9 bases remaining between them. CDR3 DNA: TGCAGTGCTGGGCCATTGAATGAGCAGTTCTTC. Amino acids: CSAGPLNEQFF.

This clone was seen once. The chain carries TRBV7-9 and TRBJ1-2; D remains ambiguous. Germline CDR1 and CDR2: SEHNR and FQNEAQ (reference sequence). CDR3 size: 11 residues. Between the trimmed V and J ends, which lost 4 bases and 4 bases, there was a span of 4 bases. The CDR3 DNA follows: TGTGCCAGCAGCTCTTCCTATGGCTACACCTTC. It yields the protein CASSSSYGYTF.

This sequence joins TRBV7-9 and TRBJ1-1; a weak D match, TRBD1 (6 bases). This CDR3 is 15 amino acids long. The germline V gene encodes CDR1 SEHNR and CDR2 FQNEAQ (reference sequence). V lost 3 bases and J 5 bases, leaving 16 bases between the germline ends. DNA for the CDR3: TGTGCCAGCAGCTTGGGCGGGGGCCCTCGGACTGAAGCTTTCTTT. Translation gives CASSLGGGPRTEAFF.

The chain employs TRBV11-2 and TRBJ2-7; D gene uncertain. Trimming took 5 bases from V and 4 from J, leaving 6 bases between them. Germline values: CDR1 SGHAT, CDR2 FQNNGV. CDR3 length: 11 amino acids. The CDR3 reads CASSPNYEQYF. The DNA of the CDR3 is TGTGCCAGCAGCCCCAATTACGAGCAGTACTTC.

The rearrangement uses TRBV11-3 and TRBJ1-2, with 11 bases aligning to TRBD1. J gave up 8 bases and V 5 bases, and 4 bases lay outside the gene matches. CDR1 and CDR2 from the germline V gene are SGHNT and YENEEA. The CDR3 covers 13 residues. CDR3 bases: TGTGCCAGCAGCCGGGACAGGGGGTCGGGCTACACCTTC. Protein product: CASSRDRGSGYTF.

The chain couples TRBV19 to TRBJ2-1, with D possibly being TRBD2 (6 bases). Trimming left V 5 bases short and J 4 bases short, with 18 bases between. The CDR3 contains 16 residues. Germline V gives CDR1 LNHDA, CDR2 SQIVND (reference sequence). Here the CDR3 reads CASSPRTGLEYNEQFF. CDR3 sequence (DNA): TGTGCCAGTAGTCCCCGTACGGGACTGGAATACAATGAGCAGTTCTTC.

The chain has TRBV14 and TRBJ2-1, with 8 bases identical to TRBD2. Trimming removed 4 bases from V and 0 bases from J; junction bases left unmatched: 2. From germline, CDR1 is SGHDN and CDR2 FVKESK. The CDR3 totals 15 residues. This CDR3 reads CASSRGTSSYNEQFF. The CDR3 nucleotides read TGTGCCAGCAGCCGAGGGACTAGCTCCTACAATGAGCAGTTCTTC.

J is TRBJ1-2 and V is TRBV2, with 9 bases lining up with TRBD1. J gave up 8 bases and V 5 bases, and 12 bases lay outside the gene matches. Germline lookup yields CDR1 SNHLY and CDR2 FYNNEI. This CDR3 has 15 residues. The CDR3 region has the DNA TGTGCCAGCAGTTGGCAGGGGACAGGGAAGGGCGGCTACACCTTC. Protein: CASSWQGTGKGGYTF.

Here the CDR3 DNA reads TGTGCCAGCAGTCTTAGCGGGAGCTCCTACAATGAGCAGTTCTTC. Its translation is CASSLSGSSYNEQFF. This rearrangement joins TRBV6-5 to TRBJ2-1; 9 bases align to TRBD2. J was trimmed by 0 bases and V by 5 bases; bases with no gene match: 2. From germline, CDR1 is MNHEY and CDR2 SVGAGI. CDR3 size: 15 residues.

The chain is built from TRBV3-1 (or the pseudogene TRBV3-2) and TRBJ2-3; maybe TRBD2 (7 bases). V was pared by 1 base and J by 5 bases, with 13 bases between. CDR3 size: 15 residues. The germline V gene has CDR1 LGHDT and CDR2 YNNKEL (reference sequence). Here the CDR3 reads CASSQGGGRIDTQYF. In nucleotides, the CDR3 is TGTGCCAGCAGCCAAGGGGGGGGGCGGATAGATACGCAGTATTTT.

The chain recombines TRBV4-2 with TRBJ1-5, with a tentative D call TRBD1 (5 bases). V was pared by 0 bases and J by 2 bases, with 11 bases between. CDR3 length: 16 amino acids. Germline V gives CDR1 LGHNA, CDR2 YNFKEQ. The CDR3 DNA follows: TGTGCCAGCAGCCAAGATCGACAGAGAGGCAATCAGCCCCAGCATTTT. Amino acids: CASSQDRQRGNQPQHF.

The chain is built from TRBV7-2 and TRBJ2-7, with D perhaps TRBD1 (6 bases). Trimming stripped 5 bases from V and 4 bases from J, with 12 bases between. CDR1 SGHTA and CDR2 FQGNSA come from the germline V gene. CDR3 length: 13 residues. The CDR3 DNA reads TGTGCCAGCAGCCAGGGGTTGGGGTACGAGCAGTACTTC. Translated, it gives CASSQGLGYEQYF.

V gene TRBV19 combines with J gene TRBJ2-1; TRBD2 matches 9 bases. J was trimmed by 0 bases and V by 5 bases; bases with no gene match: 5. This CDR3 has 16 amino acids. Germline V CDR1 and CDR2: LNHDA, SQIVND (reference sequence). CDR3 coding DNA: TGTGCCAGTAGTGTAGCGGGAGCCGGCTCCTACAATGAGCAGTTCTTC. It codes for CASSVAGAGSYNEQFF.

The chain employs TRBV27 and TRBJ2-2; possible D gene TRBD1, 6 bases. With 8 bases removed from V and 5 bases from J, the gap between germline ends came to 15 bases. Germline V gene data show CDR1 as MNHEY and CDR2 as SMNVEV (reference sequence). This CDR3 comprises 14 residues. The CDR3 bases are TGTGCCAGCTCCAGGGGATCAGGGACCGGGGAGCTGTTTTTT. The encoded protein is CASSRGSGTGELFF.

The chain employs TRBV5-1 and TRBJ2-5; D is undetermined. Germline lookup yields CDR1 SGHRS and CDR2 YFSETQ. Trimming pared 4 bases from V and 0 bases from J, leaving 7 bases between. The CDR3 is made up of 13 amino acids. The CDR3 protein is CASSPSYQETQYF. The CDR3 DNA sequence: TGCGCCAGCAGCCCCTCGTACCAAGAGACCCAGTACTTC.

This clone came up a few times. The V and J genes are TRBV9 and TRBJ2-5, with D unclear. The CDR3 consists of 14 residues. The germline V gene encodes CDR1 SGDLS and CDR2 YYNGEE. V was cut by 0 bases and J by 2 bases, with 8 bases left in between. CDR3 loop: CASSVGPQQETQYF. CDR3 nucleotide sequence: TGTGCCAGCAGCGTAGGCCCGCAGCAAGAGACCCAGTACTTC.

CDR3 nucleotide sequence: TGTGCCAGCAGCTTAGGGGGGGGCCCCAGAGTTGAGCAGTTCTTC. Translated, it gives CASSLGGGPRVEQFF. This chain connects TRBV7-2 to TRBJ2-1, with a possible D match to TRBD2 (7 bases). V lost 1 base to trimming and J lost 9 bases, with 16 bases between them. Germline V CDR1 and CDR2: SGHTA, FQGNSA. This CDR3 region has 15 residues. Full variable domain (remainder filled in from reference TRBV7-2 and TRBJ2-1): GAGVSQSPSNKVTEKGKDVELRCDPISGHTALYWYRQSLGQGLEFLIYFQGNSAPDKSGLPSDRFSAERTGGSVSTLTIQRTQQEDSAVYLCASSLGGGPRVEQFFGPGTRLTVL.

This rearrangement joins TRBV18 to TRBJ2-2; D gene ambiguous. The germline gives CDR1 KGHSH, CDR2 LQKENI. V was shortened by 5 bases and J by 7 bases, with 11 bases between the two germline ends. The CDR3 runs 13 residues. CDR3 region: CASSEIQNGELFF. DNA for the CDR3: TGTGCCAGCTCAGAAATACAAAACGGGGAGCTGTTTTTT.